This T cell receptor (beta chain) emerged from a study of regulatory T cells in long-lasting Graves disease. Study background: Graves' patients who were just diagnosed had used antithyroid drugs for under 3 months. Study findings and constraints: Segments TRBV28, TRBJ1-2 and TRBJ2-5 showed preferential usage in persistent disease.

Time point of the sample: newly diagnosed GD, antithyroid drugs for less than 3 months. PBMC-extracted RNA yielded the TCR library. With regard to this clonotype: Its target is unknown.

Libraries of TCR beta came from iRepertoire HTBI primers plus Arm-PCR of CDR3 regions. TCRdb re-called the multiplex PCR reads through MiXCR, storing one row per CDR3 protein. The table lists more than 450,000 distinct CDR3 sequences, 12% of them singletons. CDR1 and CDR2 from the germline V gene are SNHLY and FYNNEI. CDR3 size: 15 residues. The same data also contributed to another study, on T cells in Graves' hyperthyroidism and ophthalmopathy. That report adds: First-round RT-PCR targeting the TCR CDR3 was performed with the HTBI primer set.

The sequence was collected from a woman in her 30s with Graves disease. Sequencing was performed on peripheral blood mononuclear cells (PBMCs), taken at new diagnosis, from a patient treated with antithyroid drugs. The chain has TRBV2 and TRBJ2-7, with 8 bases identical to TRBD2. The J call may be incorrect, as the DNA end agrees better with TRBJ2-5. CDR3 bases: TGTGCCAGCAGTGAAGGACTAGCGTCTAGAGAGACCCAGTACTTC. This translates into CASSEGLASRETQYF.